A single sample is the source of the 21 T cell receptor beta chains below, sequenced in a study of Tregs in tolerant kidney transplant recipients. Mixed chimerism was transient after nonmyeloablative marrow transplants from related graft donors. The data were produced by immunoSEQ multiplex PCR, yet TCRdb's version contains in-frame clones alone and is incomplete. This table holds about 16,000 clones. Specimen: CD4+ T cells from blood (PBMCs), collected 12 months after the transplant. These receptors were obtained from a human patient who received a combined kidney and bone marrow transplant. The graft donor may be the source of some T cells.

A note on this clone: The CDR3 extends 3 residues past the end of the read, so its final part is completed from the germline J gene. Other DNA sequences in the same sample also yield this CDR3. The chain uses TRBV20-1 and TRBJ2-7; 10 nucleotides align to TRBD2. The J segment lost 2 bases and the V segment lost 6 bases, leaving 7 bases of the junction unmatched. The CDR3 runs 14 residues. The germline CDR1 and CDR2 sequences are DFQATT and SNEGSKA (reference sequence). Incomplete CDR3 DNA: TGCAGTGCCAGGAGGACTAGCGGTACCTACGAG. Its translation: CSARRTSGTYE. The complete CDR3 sequence is CSARRTSGTYEQYF.

About this clone itself: The read gets to within 3 residues of the CDR3 end, and the germline J gene fills in the rest. V is TRBV3-1 (or the pseudogene TRBV3-2) and J is TRBJ2-7; unclear D gene. The CDR3 has 11 amino acids. Germline lookup yields CDR1 LGHDT and CDR2 YNNKEL (reference sequence). Trimming left V 4 bases short and J 5 bases short, with 6 bases between. The CDR3 DNA, read in part, is TGTGCCAGCAGCCTAAGCGACGAG. Translating it yields CASSLSDE. The complete CDR3 reads CASSLSDEQYF.

Regarding this clone: The CDR3 end lies 3 residues beyond the end of the read and is filled in from the germline J gene. The V gene is TRBV28, the J gene TRBJ1-4; D possibly corresponds to TRBD1 (5 bases). Per germline, CDR1 MDHEN and CDR2 SYDVKM. The CDR3 extends over 13 amino acids. CDR3 amino acids: CASSRQGADKLFF. CDR3 DNA (partial): TGTGCCAGCAGTCGGCAGGGAGCCGACAAA.

With regard to this clone: With the read ending 3 residues before the CDR3 end, the germline J gene is used to fill in that end. The V gene is TRBV7-3, the J gene TRBJ2-2, with 9 bases matching TRBD2. The trim removed 3 bases at V and 5 bases at J, leaving 1 base unmatched. Germline CDR1 SGHTA, CDR2 FQGTGA. The CDR3 sequence is 14 residues long. This CDR3 reads CASSFSGRTGELFF. CDR3 bases read: TGTGCCAGCAGCTTCAGCGGGAGGACCGGGGAG.

CDR3 DNA (partial): TGTGCCAGCAGTCCCTGGACAGACGAG. This codes for CASSPWTDE. The full CDR3 sequence reads CASSPWTDEQYF. This chain joins TRBV6-2 or TRBV6-3 and TRBJ2-7; weak D call: TRBD1 (6 bases). The CDR3 extends 3 residues past the end of the read, so its final part is completed from the germline J gene. In germline, CDR1 is MNHEY, CDR2 SVGEGT. Trimming removed 5 bases from V and 5 bases from J, with 10 bases in between. This CDR3 is built from 12 residues.

Turning to this clone: The read ends 3 residues before the CDR3 terminus; that terminus is restored from the germline J gene. The rearrangement links TRBV6-1 to TRBJ1-3; 7 bases map to TRBD1. The J segment lost 0 bases and the V segment lost 1 base, leaving 0 bases of the junction unmatched. The CDR3 runs 15 residues. From germline, CDR1 is MNHNS and CDR2 SASEGT. The CDR3 reads CASSEDRGSGNTIYF. The DNA read from the CDR3 is TGTGCCAGCAGTGAAGACAGGGGCTCTGGAAACACC.

Regarding this clone: The read terminates 3 residues ahead of where the CDR3 ends, so the germline J gene completes it. The V gene is TRBV19, the J gene TRBJ1-5; D gene unclear. V shed 4 bases and J shed 1 base, with 8 bases lying between them. This CDR3 contains 14 residues. In germline, CDR1 is LNHDA, CDR2 SQIVND (reference sequence). The CDR3 DNA, read in part, is TGTGCCAGTAGTACAACAAGGAGCAATCAGCCC. Translation gives CASSTTRSNQP. Given in full, the CDR3 is CASSTTRSNQPQHF.

A remark on this clone: With the read ending 3 residues before the CDR3 end, the germline J gene is used to fill in that end. The rearrangement uses TRBV18 and TRBJ1-5, with 7 bases matching TRBD1. With 4 bases clipped from V and 0 bases from J, the junction kept 6 bases outside the gene matches. CDR3 length equals 16 residues. The germline CDR1 and CDR2 sequences are KGHSH and LQKENI. CDR3 sequence reads: CASSQGQVLSNQPQHF. CDR3 DNA, as far as it was read: TGTGCCAGCTCACAAGGACAGGTACTTAGCAATCAGCCC.

Concerning this clone: The missing CDR3 end, 3 residues past where the read stops, is filled in from the germline J gene. The chain combines TRBV28 with TRBJ1-6, with 8 nucleotides matching TRBD1. The CDR3 sequence is 17 residues long. Trimming cost V 5 bases and J 7 bases; bases outside gene matches: 13. Germline V gene data show CDR1 as MDHEN and CDR2 as SYDVKM. The sequenced part of the CDR3 DNA is TGTGCCAGCAGTCCAGGACAGGGCTCCCAACTAAATTCACCC. It encodes CASSPGQGSQLNSP. The full CDR3 is CASSPGQGSQLNSPLHF. The complete variable domain, with remaining parts taken from reference TRBV28 and TRBJ1-6, reads DVKVTQSSRYLVKRTGEKVFLECVQDMDHENMFWYRQDPGLGLRLIYFSYDVKMKEKGDIPEGYSVSREKKERFSLILESASTNQTSMYLCASSPGQGSQLNSPLHFGNGTRLTVT.

Concerning this clone itself: The read falls 3 residues short of the CDR3 end, and the missing part is taken from the germline J gene. The chain joins TRBV6-1 to TRBJ2-3; the match to TRBD2 covers 11 bases. V dropped 4 bases and J dropped 3; count of bases not matched to a gene: 6. Germline-derived CDR1 and CDR2 are MNHNS and SASEGT. This CDR3 is 16 amino acids long. The CDR3 here is CASSATSGSGTDTQYF. The sequenced part of the CDR3 DNA is TGTGCCAGCAGTGCCACTAGCGGGAGTGGTACAGATACG.

Comment on this clone: The read finishes 3 residues shy of the CDR3 end, and the germline J gene is used to complete it. The V and J genes are TRBV5-6 and TRBJ2-2, with a weak D call TRBD2 (6 bases). From germline, CDR1 is SGHDT and CDR2 YYEEEE. The CDR3 is made up of 14 amino acids. Trimming pared 1 base from V and 4 bases from J, leaving 8 bases between. CDR3 DNA, as far as it was read: TGTGCCAGCAGCTTGTCCGGGGGCACCGGGGAG. Its translation: CASSLSGGTGE. The whole CDR3 protein reads CASSLSGGTGELFF.

This clone is labeled medium-sized based on frequency. The read is 3 residues too short to cover the CDR3 end, so that end is filled in from the germline J gene. This chain connects TRBV14 to TRBJ2-7; no clear D. The germline gives CDR1 SGHDN, CDR2 FVKESK. The CDR3 extends over 14 amino acids. V was trimmed by 0 bases and J by 4 bases, leaving 10 bases between them. CDR3 sequence reads: CASSQDTQRYEQYF. The covered CDR3 bases are TGTGCCAGCAGCCAAGATACGCAGCGATACGAG.

A word on this clone: The DNA ends 3 residues before the CDR3 does, and the rest of the CDR3 is filled in from the germline J gene. The chain carries TRBV7-9 and TRBJ2-2, with a weak D call TRBD1 (5 bases). This CDR3 region has 15 residues. The V end lost 4 bases, the J end lost 4 bases, and 13 bases lay between the germline ends. Germline CDR1 reads SEHNR; CDR2 reads FQNEAQ (reference sequence). CDR3 DNA (partial): TGTGCCAGCAGCTCGACAGTGTCAGGCACCGGGGAG. Amino acid sequence: CASSSTVSGTGE. The CDR3 in full is CASSSTVSGTGELFF.

Regarding this clone: The read falls 3 residues short of the CDR3 end, and the missing part is taken from the germline J gene. The chain is built from TRBV20-1 and TRBJ2-7, with 12 bases matching TRBD2. The germline V gene encodes CDR1 DFQATT and CDR2 SNEGSKA (reference sequence). V was pared by 0 bases and J by 6 bases, with 3 bases of the junction left unmatched. This CDR3 region has 14 residues. CDR3 protein: CSARDPSGRVEQYF. The DNA read from the CDR3 is TGCAGTGCTAGAGATCCTAGCGGGAGGGTCGAG.

On this clone itself: The read ends 3 residues before the CDR3 terminus; that terminus is restored from the germline J gene. The rearrangement uses TRBV19 and TRBJ1-1; maybe TRBD1 (5 bases). The V gene's germline CDR1 is LNHDA and CDR2 SQIVND (reference sequence). The V end lost 1 base, the J end lost 4 bases, and 13 bases lay between the germline ends. The CDR3 runs to 15 residues. CDR3 region: CASSIGGDVRTEAFF. CDR3 bases read: TGTGCCAGTAGTATAGGGGGGGATGTTCGCACTGAA.

Comment on this clone: The CDR3 extends 3 residues past the end of the read, so its final part is completed from the germline J gene. This chain connects TRBV20-1 to TRBJ2-2; 8 positions match TRBD1. CDR3 length equals 15 residues. J lost 1 base, V lost 6 bases, and 7 bases had no gene match. CDR1 and CDR2 (germline): DFQATT, SNEGSKA (reference sequence). The chain's CDR3 is CSALPGQVNTGELFF. The CDR3 DNA, read in part, is TGCAGTGCCCTCCCGGGACAGGTGAACACCGGGGAG.

A remark on this clone: The CDR3 end lies 3 residues beyond the end of the read and is filled in from the germline J gene. The chain is built from TRBV11-2 and TRBJ2-1, with 9 bases lining up with TRBD2. The CDR3 contains 13 residues. Germline CDR1 reads SGHAT; CDR2 reads FQNNGV. Germline trimming cut 5 bases from V and 6 bases from J; bases unmatched to any gene: 2. The CDR3 region is CASSRGLANEQFF. The CDR3 bases that were read are TGTGCCAGCAGCCGGGGACTAGCCAATGAG.

About this clone itself: The CDR3 extends 3 residues past the end of the read, so its final part is completed from the germline J gene. The chain uses TRBV7-3 and TRBJ1-1; TRBD1 aligns across 8 bases. This CDR3 contains 15 residues. Germline-derived CDR1 and CDR2 are SGHTA and FQGTGA. V shed 6 bases and J 2 bases; nucleotides not matched to a gene: 8. CDR3: CASRGGGQDNTEAFF. The sequenced part of the CDR3 DNA is TGTGCCAGCAGGGGTGGGGGACAGGATAACACTGAA.

A remark on this clone: The read ends 3 residues before the CDR3 terminus; that terminus is restored from the germline J gene. This rearrangement joins TRBV7-2 to TRBJ2-7; D uncertain. This CDR3 spans 12 amino acids. Germline CDR1 reads SGHTA; CDR2 reads FQGNSA. V lost 3 bases to trimming and J lost 6 bases, with 9 bases between them. The covered CDR3 bases are TGTGCCAGCAGCTTGCGGTTCAGCGAG. This sequence encodes CASSLRFSE. The complete CDR3 reads CASSLRFSEQYF.

Points on this clone: The read terminates 3 residues before the CDR3 end, so the remaining end is supplied by the germline J gene. The J gene is TRBJ2-5, the V gene TRBV5-8, with 9 bases that match TRBD1. With V trimmed by 0 bases and J by 4 bases, 4 bases remained unmatched. Germline V gene sequence: CDR1 SGHTS, CDR2 YDEGEE. The CDR3 has 15 residues. The CDR3 protein is CASSLAGQGGETQYF. The CDR3 DNA, read in part, is TGTGCCAGCAGCTTGGCGGGACAGGGTGGAGAGACC.

As concerns this clone: The read stops 3 residues short of the end of the CDR3; the missing end is completed from the germline J gene. V and J are TRBV2 and TRBJ2-3, with 11 bases that match TRBD2. CDR3 length equals 14 residues. V trimming: 7 bases; J trimming: 2 bases; junction bases outside the gene matches: 2. Germline V gene sequence: CDR1 SNHLY, CDR2 FYNNEI. CDR3: CASTGLAVTDTQYF. The CDR3 bases that were read are TGTGCCAGCACGGGACTAGCGGTCACAGATACG.